This TCR beta chain was profiled in a study of blood T cell repertoires in COVID-19. Across the whole study: Italy, Spain and the United States were the sources of the convalescent and acute COVID-19 samples. Sources were T cells, B-cell-depleted T cells, or PBMCs; the material itself was cDNA or gDNA.

In the authors' methods: For nucleated cells, counts were estimated from reference gene primer amplification. The protocol was immunoSEQ multiplex PCR, while the TCRdb copy is restricted to in-frame clones and leaves out a portion. V and J calls and clone size are copied from that table; D and trimming were computed from the DNA. This sample has approximately 61,000 clones, with about 86% found just once. The CDR3 extends over 15 amino acids. Per germline, CDR1 SEHNR and CDR2 FQNEAQ (reference sequence). Trimming pared 4 bases from V and 3 bases from J, leaving 13 bases between. This TCR derives from a woman at least 80 years old with active COVID-19. Sample: peripheral blood. The chain links TRBV7-9 to TRBJ2-4, with a possible D match to TRBD1 (5 bases). The CDR3 sequence: CASSSLVGDKNIQYF. In DNA, the CDR3 is TGTGCCAGCAGCTCCCTTGTAGGGGACAAAAACATTCAGTACTTC.